This TCR beta chain was obtained from a study of T cell changes during pregnancy in multiple sclerosis. The CDR3 has 15 amino acids. Germline CDR1 reads SGHTA; CDR2 reads FQGNSA. The V gene end was trimmed by 4 bases and the J gene end by 7 bases; junction bases not matched to a gene: 11. Generated by immunoSEQ multiplex PCR, the TCRdb table keeps only in-frame clones and is missing some. This sample carries approximately 50,000 clones, roughly 90% of them seen once, and the ten largest clones take 0.39%. The specimen comprised CD4+ T cells from peripheral blood mononuclear cells, sampled after pregnancy. This TCR derives from a female donor with multiple sclerosis, enrolled in a pregnancy study. The rearrangement uses TRBV7-2 and TRBJ1-1; TRBD1 matches 8 bases. The DNA of the CDR3 is TGTGCCAGCAGCTCTAAACCGAGTACAGGGGGTGAAGCTTTCTTT. Its translation: CASSSKPSTGGEAFF.